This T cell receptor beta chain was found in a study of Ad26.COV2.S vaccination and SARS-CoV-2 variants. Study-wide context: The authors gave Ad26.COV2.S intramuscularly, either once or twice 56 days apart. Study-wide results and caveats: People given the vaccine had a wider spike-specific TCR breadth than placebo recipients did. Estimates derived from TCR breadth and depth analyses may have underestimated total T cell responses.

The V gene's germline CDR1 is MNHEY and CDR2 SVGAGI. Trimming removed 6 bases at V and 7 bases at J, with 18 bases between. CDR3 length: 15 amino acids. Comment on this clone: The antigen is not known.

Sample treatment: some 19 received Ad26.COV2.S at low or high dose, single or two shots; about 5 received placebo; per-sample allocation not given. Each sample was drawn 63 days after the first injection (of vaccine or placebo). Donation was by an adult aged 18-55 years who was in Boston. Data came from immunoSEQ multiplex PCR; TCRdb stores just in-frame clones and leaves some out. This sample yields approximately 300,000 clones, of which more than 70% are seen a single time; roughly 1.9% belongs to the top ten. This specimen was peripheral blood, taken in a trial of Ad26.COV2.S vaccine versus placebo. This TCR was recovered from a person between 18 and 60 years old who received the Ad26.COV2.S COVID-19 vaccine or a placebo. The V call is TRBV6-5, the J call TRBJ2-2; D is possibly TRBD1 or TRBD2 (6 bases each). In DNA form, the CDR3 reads TGTGCCAGCAGCGAGATCGGGGGCGCGTTCGGGGAGCTGTTTTTT. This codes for CASSEIGGAFGELFF.